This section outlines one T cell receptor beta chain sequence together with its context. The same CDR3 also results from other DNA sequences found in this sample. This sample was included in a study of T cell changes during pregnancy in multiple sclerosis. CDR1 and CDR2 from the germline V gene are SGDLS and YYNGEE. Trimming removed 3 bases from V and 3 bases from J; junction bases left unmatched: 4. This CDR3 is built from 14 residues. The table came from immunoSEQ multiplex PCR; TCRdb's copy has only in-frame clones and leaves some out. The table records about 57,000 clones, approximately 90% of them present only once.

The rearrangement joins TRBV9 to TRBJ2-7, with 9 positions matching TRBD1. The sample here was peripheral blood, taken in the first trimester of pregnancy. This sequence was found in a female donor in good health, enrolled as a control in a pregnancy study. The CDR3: CASSAGQGIYEQYF. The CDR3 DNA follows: TGTGCCAGCAGCGCGGGACAGGGAATCTACGAGCAGTACTTC.